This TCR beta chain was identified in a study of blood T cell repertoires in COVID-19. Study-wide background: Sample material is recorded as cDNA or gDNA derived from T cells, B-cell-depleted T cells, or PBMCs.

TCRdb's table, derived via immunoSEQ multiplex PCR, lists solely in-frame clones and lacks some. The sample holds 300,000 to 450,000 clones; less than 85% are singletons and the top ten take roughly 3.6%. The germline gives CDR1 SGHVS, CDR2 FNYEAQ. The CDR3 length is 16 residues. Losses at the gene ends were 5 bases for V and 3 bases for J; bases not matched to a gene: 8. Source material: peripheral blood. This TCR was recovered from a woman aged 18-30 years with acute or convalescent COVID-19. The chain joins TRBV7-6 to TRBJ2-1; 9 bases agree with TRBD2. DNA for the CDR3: TGTGCCAGCAGCCCGCGGGGTAGCGGGAGCTACAATGAGCAGTTCTTC. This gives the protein CASSPRGSGSYNEQFF. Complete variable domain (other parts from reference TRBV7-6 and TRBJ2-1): GAGVSQSPRYKVTKRGQDVALRCDPISGHVSLYWYRQALGQGPEFLTYFNYEAQQDKSGLPNDRFSAERPEGSISTLTIQRTEQRDSAMYRCASSPRGSGSYNEQFFGPGTRLTVL.